The following is a T cell receptor beta chain sequence with its context. This sample was included in a study of identical twins. Everyone who gave samples was a healthy Caucasian. CDR3 length: 12 residues. V was shortened by 2 bases and J by 5 bases, with 6 bases between the two germline ends. Germline V gene sequence: CDR1 PRHDT, CDR2 FYEKMQ (reference sequence). TCRdb independently ran MiXCR on the 5' RACE reads; one entry per CDR3 protein. The sample includes some 500,000 distinct CDR3 sequences, about 20% of them seen just once. These same records also appear under a second study, on T cells expressing NK-cell markers. That work states: Serological testing identified seven of the eight sequenced donors as HCMV-seropositive and one as seronegative.

The chain recombines TRBV13 with TRBJ1-1, with no clear D. Material: CD4+ T cells sorted from blood. The receptor was isolated from a woman aged 18-35 years in good health. The CDR3 is CASSLLETEAFF. For the CDR3, the DNA is TGTGCCAGCAGCTTACTGGAGACTGAAGCTTTCTTT.